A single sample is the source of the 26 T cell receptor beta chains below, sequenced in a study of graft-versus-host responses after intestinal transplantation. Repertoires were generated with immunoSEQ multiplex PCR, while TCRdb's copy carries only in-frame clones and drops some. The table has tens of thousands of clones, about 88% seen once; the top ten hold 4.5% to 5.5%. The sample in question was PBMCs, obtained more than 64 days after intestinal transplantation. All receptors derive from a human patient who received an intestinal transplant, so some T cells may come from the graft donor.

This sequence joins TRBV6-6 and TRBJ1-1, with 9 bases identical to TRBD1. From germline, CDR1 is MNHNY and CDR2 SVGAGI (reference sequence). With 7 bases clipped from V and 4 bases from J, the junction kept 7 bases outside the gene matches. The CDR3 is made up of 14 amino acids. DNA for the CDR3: TGTGCCAGCACCAGGGACAGGGCGGGCACTGAAGCTTTCTTT. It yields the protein CASTRDRAGTEAFF.

The CDR3 DNA is TGCGCCAGCAGCCAAGAAGGGAACAGCCCCTACAATGAGCAGTTCTTC. This sequence encodes CASSQEGNSPYNEQFF. The chain joins TRBV4-3 to TRBJ2-1, with D uncertain. The V gene's germline CDR1 is LGHNA and CDR2 YSLEER. This CDR3 has 16 amino acids. The V end was cut by 0 bases, the J end by 2 bases, with 11 bases between.

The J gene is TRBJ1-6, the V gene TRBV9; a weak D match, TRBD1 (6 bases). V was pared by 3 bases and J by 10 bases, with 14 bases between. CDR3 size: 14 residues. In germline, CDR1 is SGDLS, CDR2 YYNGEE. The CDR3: CASSGEQGGSPLHF. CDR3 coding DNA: TGTGCCAGCAGCGGCGAACAGGGTGGATCACCCCTCCACTTT.

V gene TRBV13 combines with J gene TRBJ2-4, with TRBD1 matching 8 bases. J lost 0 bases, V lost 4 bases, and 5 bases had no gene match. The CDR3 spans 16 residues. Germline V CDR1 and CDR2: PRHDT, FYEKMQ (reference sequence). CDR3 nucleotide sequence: TGTGCCAGCAGCTCACGACAGGGGTTAGCCAAAAACATTCAGTACTTC. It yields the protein CASSSRQGLAKNIQYF.

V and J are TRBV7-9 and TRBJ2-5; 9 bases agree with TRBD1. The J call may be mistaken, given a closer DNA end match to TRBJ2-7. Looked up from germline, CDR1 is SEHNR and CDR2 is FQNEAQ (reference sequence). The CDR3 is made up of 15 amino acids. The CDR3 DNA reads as TGTGCCAGCAGCCCTAAGACAGGGGGCTCCTACGAGCAGTACTTC. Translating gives CASSPKTGGSYEQYF.

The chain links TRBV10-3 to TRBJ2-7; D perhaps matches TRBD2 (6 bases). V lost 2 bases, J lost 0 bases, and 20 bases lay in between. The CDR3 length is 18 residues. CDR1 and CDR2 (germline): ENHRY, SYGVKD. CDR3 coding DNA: TGTGCCATCAGTGAGACCCTCTTGGGGGGATGGAGCTCCTACGAGCAGTACTTC. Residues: CAISETLLGGWSSYEQYF.

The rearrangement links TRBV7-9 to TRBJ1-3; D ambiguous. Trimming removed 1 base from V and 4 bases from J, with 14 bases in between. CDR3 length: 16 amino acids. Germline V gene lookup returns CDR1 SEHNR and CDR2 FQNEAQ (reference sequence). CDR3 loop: CASSLVRDFGGNTIYF. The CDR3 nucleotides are TGTGCCAGCAGCTTAGTACGCGACTTTGGGGGAAACACCATATATTTT.

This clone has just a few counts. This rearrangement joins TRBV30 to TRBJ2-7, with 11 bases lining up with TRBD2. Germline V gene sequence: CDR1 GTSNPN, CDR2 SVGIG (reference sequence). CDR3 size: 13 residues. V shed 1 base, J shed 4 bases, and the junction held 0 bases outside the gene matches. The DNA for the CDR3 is TGTGCCTGGAGTGGACTAGCGGGGTACGAGCAGTACTTC. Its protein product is CAWSGLAGYEQYF. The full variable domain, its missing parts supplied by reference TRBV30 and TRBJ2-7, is SQTIHQWPATLVQPVGSPLSLECTVEGTSNPNLYWYRQAAGRGLQLLFYSVGIGQISSEVPQNLSASRPQDRQFILSSKKLLLSDSGFYLCAWSGLAGYEQYFGPGTRLTVT.

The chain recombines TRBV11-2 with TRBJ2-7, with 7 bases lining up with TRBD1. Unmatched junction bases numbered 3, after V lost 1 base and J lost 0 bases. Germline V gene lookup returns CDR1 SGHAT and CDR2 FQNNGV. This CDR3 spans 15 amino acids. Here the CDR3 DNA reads TGTGCCAGCAGCTTAGCGGGACAGCTCTCCTACGAGCAGTACTTC. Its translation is CASSLAGQLSYEQYF.

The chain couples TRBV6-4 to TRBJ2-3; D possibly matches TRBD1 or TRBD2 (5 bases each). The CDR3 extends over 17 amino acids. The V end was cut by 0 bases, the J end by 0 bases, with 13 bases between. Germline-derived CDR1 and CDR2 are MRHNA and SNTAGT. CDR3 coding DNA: TGTGCCAGCAGTGACTCGAAAGAGGGGATTAGCACAGATACGCAGTATTTT. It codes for CASSDSKEGISTDTQYF.

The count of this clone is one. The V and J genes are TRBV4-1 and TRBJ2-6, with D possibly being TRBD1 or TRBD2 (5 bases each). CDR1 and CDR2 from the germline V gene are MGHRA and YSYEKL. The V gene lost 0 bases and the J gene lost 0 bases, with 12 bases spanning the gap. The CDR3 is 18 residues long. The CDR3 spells CASSQEGDLDSGANVLTF. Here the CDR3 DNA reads TGCGCCAGCAGCCAAGAGGGGGACCTGGACTCTGGGGCCAACGTCCTGACTTTC.

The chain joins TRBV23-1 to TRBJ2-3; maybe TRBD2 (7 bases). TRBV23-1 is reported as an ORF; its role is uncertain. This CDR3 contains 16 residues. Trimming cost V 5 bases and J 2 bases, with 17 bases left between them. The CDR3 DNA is TGCGCCAGCAGTGGAGGGGGGGCGTGGGACACAGATACGCAGTATTTT. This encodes CASSGGGAWDTDTQYF.

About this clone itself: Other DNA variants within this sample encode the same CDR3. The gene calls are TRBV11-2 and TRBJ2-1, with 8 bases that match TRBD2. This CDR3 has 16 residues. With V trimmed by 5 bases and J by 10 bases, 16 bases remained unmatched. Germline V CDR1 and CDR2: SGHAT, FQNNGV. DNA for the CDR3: TGTGCCAGCAGCCCCCCCGGACTAGCATCAACTGGCGAGCAGTTCTTC. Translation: CASSPPGLASTGEQFF.

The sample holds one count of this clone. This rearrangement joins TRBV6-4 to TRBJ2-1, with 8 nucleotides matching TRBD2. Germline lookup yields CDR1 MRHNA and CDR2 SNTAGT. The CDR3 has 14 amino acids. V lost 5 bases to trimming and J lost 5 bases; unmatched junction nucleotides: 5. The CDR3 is CASSRGGLDNEQFF. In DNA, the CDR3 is TGTGCCAGCAGTCGGGGGGGCTTGGACAATGAGCAGTTCTTC.

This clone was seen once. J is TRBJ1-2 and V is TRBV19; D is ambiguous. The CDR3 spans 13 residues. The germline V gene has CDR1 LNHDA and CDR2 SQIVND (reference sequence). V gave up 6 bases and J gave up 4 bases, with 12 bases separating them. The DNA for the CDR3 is TGTGCCAGTAGCGACTTTGAGGCCTATGGCTACACCTTC. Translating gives CASSDFEAYGYTF. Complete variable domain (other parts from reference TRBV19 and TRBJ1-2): DGGITQSPKYLFRKEGQNVTLSCEQNLNHDAMYWYRQDPGQGLRLIYYSQIVNDFQKGDIAEGYSVSREKKESFPLTVTSAQKNPTAFYLCASSDFEAYGYTFGSGTRLTVV.

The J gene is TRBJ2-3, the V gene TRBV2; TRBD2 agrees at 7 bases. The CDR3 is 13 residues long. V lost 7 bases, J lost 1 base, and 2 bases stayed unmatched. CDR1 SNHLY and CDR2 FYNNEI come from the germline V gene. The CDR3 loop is CASKTSRTDTQYF. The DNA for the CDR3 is TGTGCCAGCAAGACTAGCCGCACAGATACGCAGTATTTT.

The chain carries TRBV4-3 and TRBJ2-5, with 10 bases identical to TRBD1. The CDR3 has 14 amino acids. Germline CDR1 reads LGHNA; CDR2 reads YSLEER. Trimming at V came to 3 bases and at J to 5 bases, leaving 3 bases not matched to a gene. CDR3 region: CASSQTGQGETQYF. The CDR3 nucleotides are TGCGCCAGCAGCCAGACGGGACAGGGGGAGACCCAGTACTTC.

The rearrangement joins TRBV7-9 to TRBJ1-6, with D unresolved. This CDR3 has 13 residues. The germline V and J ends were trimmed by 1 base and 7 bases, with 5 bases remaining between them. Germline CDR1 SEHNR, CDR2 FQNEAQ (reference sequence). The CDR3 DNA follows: TGTGCCAGCAGCTTAGGATCGAATTCACCCCTCCACTTT. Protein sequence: CASSLGSNSPLHF.

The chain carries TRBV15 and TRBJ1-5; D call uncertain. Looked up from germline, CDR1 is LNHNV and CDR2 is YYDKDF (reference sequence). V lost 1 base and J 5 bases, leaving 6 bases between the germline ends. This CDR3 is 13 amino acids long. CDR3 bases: TGTGCCACCAGCAGAGCCCTAGATCAGCCCCAGCATTTT. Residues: CATSRALDQPQHF. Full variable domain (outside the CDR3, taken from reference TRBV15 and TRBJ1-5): DAMVIQNPRYQVTQFGKPVTLSCSQTLNHNVMYWYQQKSSQAPKLLFHYYDKDFNNEADTPDNFQSRRPNTSFCFLDIRSPGLGDTAMYLCATSRALDQPQHFGDGTRLSIL.

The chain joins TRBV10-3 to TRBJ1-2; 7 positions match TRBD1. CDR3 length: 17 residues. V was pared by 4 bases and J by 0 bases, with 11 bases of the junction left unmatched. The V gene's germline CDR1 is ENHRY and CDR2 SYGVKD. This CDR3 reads CAISAAPDRIANYGYTF. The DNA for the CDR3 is TGTGCCATCAGTGCTGCACCGGACAGGATCGCTAACTATGGCTACACCTTC.

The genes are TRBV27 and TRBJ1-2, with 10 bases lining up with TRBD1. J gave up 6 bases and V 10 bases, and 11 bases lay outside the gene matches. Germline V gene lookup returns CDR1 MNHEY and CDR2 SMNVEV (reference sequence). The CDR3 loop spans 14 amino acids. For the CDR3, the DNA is TGTGCCACCTCTGTCGGGACAGGGGTCGATGGCTACACCTTC. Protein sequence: CATSVGTGVDGYTF.

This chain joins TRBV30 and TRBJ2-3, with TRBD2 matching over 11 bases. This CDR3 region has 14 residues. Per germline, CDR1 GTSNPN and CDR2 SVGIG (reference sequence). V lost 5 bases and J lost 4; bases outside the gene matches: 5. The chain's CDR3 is CAWGLAGGPDTQYF. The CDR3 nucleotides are TGTGCCTGGGGATTAGCGGGGGGGCCAGATACGCAGTATTTT.

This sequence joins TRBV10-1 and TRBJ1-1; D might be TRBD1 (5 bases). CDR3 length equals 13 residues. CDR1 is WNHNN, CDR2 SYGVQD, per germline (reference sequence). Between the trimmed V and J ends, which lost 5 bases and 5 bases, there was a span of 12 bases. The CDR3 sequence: CASSTGRGTEAFF. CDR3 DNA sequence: TGCGCCAGCAGTACGGGGAGGGGAACTGAAGCTTTCTTT.

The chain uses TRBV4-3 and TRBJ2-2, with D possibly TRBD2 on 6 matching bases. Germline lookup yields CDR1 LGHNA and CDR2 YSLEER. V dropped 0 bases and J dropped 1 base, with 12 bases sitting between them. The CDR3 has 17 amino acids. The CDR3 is CASSQDRERWNTGELFF. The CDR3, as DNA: TGCGCCAGCAGCCAAGATCGGGAGCGATGGAACACCGGGGAGCTGTTTTTT.

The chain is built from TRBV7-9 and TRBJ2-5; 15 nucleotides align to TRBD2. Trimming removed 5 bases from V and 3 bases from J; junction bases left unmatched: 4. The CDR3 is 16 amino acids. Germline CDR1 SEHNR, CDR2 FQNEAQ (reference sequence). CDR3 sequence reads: CASSQRTSGGEETQYF. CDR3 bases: TGTGCCAGCAGCCAGCGGACTAGCGGGGGGGAAGAGACCCAGTACTTC.

CDR3 in DNA: TGTGCCAGCAGTTCCTGGGGGGCCGGCAACACTGAAGCTTTCTTT. Its protein is CASSSWGAGNTEAFF. V is TRBV27 and J is TRBJ1-1; a possible D gene is TRBD1 (6 bases). The CDR3 has 15 amino acids. Germline loops: CDR1 MNHEY, CDR2 SMNVEV (reference sequence). V was pared by 4 bases and J by 2 bases, with 14 bases between.